The 24 T cell receptor beta chains presented below share a single source sample, sequenced in a study of blood T cell repertoires in COVID-19. The protocol was immunoSEQ multiplex PCR, while the TCRdb copy is restricted to in-frame clones and leaves out a portion. The repertoire holds around 63,000 clones, with roughly 80% as singletons. Sequences were obtained from peripheral blood. Receptor source: a man in his sixties with COVID-19, enrolled during active disease.

The chain links TRBV10-3 to TRBJ2-6, with D possibly being TRBD1 (5 bases). Trimming took 6 bases from V and 1 from J, leaving 19 bases between them. Germline V lookup: CDR1 ENHRY, CDR2 SYGVKD. CDR3 size: 18 residues. CDR3 amino acids: CAIRVTRDTGSGANVLTF. The CDR3 DNA follows: TGTGCCATCAGGGTCACACGAGACACAGGATCTGGGGCCAACGTCCTGACTTTC.

This clone was recorded only once. The rearrangement uses TRBV18 and TRBJ2-7, with a tentative D call TRBD2 (5 bases). The germline V gene has CDR1 KGHSH and CDR2 LQKENI. V shed 3 bases and J shed 3 bases, with 9 bases lying between them. The CDR3 runs to 13 residues. The chain's CDR3 is CASSPRDFYEQYF. The CDR3 region has the DNA TGTGCCAGCTCACCGAGGGATTTCTACGAGCAGTACTTC. Variable domain in full (rest from reference TRBV18 and TRBJ2-7): NAGVMQNPRHLVRRRGQEARLRCSPMKGHSHVYWYRQLPEEGLKFMVYLQKENIIDESGMPKERFSAEFPKEGPSILRIQQVVRGDSAAYFCASSPRDFYEQYFGPGTRLTVT.

The rearrangement uses TRBV5-1 and TRBJ2-7, with 7 bases lining up with TRBD1. The CDR3 runs to 15 residues. In germline, CDR1 is SGHRS, CDR2 YFSETQ. J gave up 3 bases and V 6 bases, and 12 bases lay outside the gene matches. CDR3 region: CASTPGGTAVYEQYF. CDR3 in DNA: TGCGCCAGCACCCCGGGTGGGACAGCAGTCTACGAGCAGTACTTC.

The table lists this clone with a count of one. The chain has TRBV11-2 and TRBJ1-1; D is undetermined. The CDR3 spans 12 residues. Germline lookup yields CDR1 SGHAT and CDR2 FQNNGV. Trimming took 5 bases from V and 8 from J, leaving 12 bases between them. CDR3 bases: TGTGCCAGCAGCCCATCTGTCGGGGAAGCTTTCTTT. Amino acids: CASSPSVGEAFF.

In nucleotides, the CDR3 is TGTGCCATCATGCGATCGGGGAGCAACTATGGCTACACCTTC. Its protein is CAIMRSGSNYGYTF. The chain carries TRBV10-3 and TRBJ1-2; D not resolved. Trimming removed 7 bases at V and 2 bases at J, with 14 bases between. This CDR3 is built from 14 residues. Germline CDR1 reads ENHRY; CDR2 reads SYGVKD.

V is TRBV27 and J is TRBJ2-7, with no clear D. From germline, CDR1 is MNHEY and CDR2 SMNVEV (reference sequence). The CDR3 runs 16 residues. V lost 2 bases and J lost 0, with 14 bases in between. The CDR3 region has the DNA TGTGCCAGCAGTTTAATGCCGGCAGCGAGCTCCTACGAGCAGTACTTC. Protein product: CASSLMPAASSYEQYF.

V is TRBV19 and J is TRBJ2-2; TRBD1 agrees at 9 bases. CDR1 LNHDA and CDR2 SQIVND come from the germline V gene (reference sequence). Germline trimming cut 2 bases from V and 5 bases from J; bases unmatched to any gene: 9. This CDR3 comprises 17 residues. Here the CDR3 reads CASSIWGTGLATGELFF. The CDR3, as DNA: TGTGCCAGTAGTATATGGGGGACAGGGTTAGCGACCGGGGAGCTGTTTTTT.

The chain recombines TRBV24-1 with TRBJ2-5; no reliable D call. V was clipped by 3 bases and J by 2 bases, with 9 bases between them. CDR1 and CDR2 from the germline V gene are KGHDR and SFDVKD. The CDR3 contains 14 residues. CDR3 in DNA: TGTGCCACCAGTGATCGGAAGACTCAAGAGACCCAGTACTTC. This sequence encodes CATSDRKTQETQYF.

V gene TRBV2 combines with J gene TRBJ2-7; D is possibly TRBD2 (7 bases). Deletions cut 3 bases from V and 5 bases from J, with 17 bases between. Germline V gene sequence: CDR1 SNHLY, CDR2 FYNNEI. The CDR3 contains 15 residues. The CDR3 sequence is CASSDRGGAGDEQYF. CDR3 nucleotides: TGTGCCAGCAGTGATCGTGGGGGGGCAGGCGACGAGCAGTACTTC.

Of note for this clone: The junction shows a germline mismatch at one end, possibly a read error. The rearrangement uses TRBV11-2 and TRBJ2-7, with 10 bases matching TRBD2. The CDR3 covers 16 residues. Looked up from germline, CDR1 is SGHAT and CDR2 is FQNNGV. Here the CDR3 DNA reads TGTGCCAGCAGATCAATAGCGGGAGGAGTCTCCGACGAGCAGTACTTC. Its protein is CASRSIAGGVSDEQYF.

This rearrangement joins TRBV6-5 to TRBJ2-1; 10 bases are a match to TRBD2. CDR1 is MNHEY and CDR2 is SVGAGI in the germline V gene. Trimming at V came to 10 bases and at J to 2 bases, leaving 5 bases not matched to a gene. The CDR3 is 14 amino acids. CDR3 residues: CATSGRAAYNEQFF. CDR3 nucleotides: TGTGCCACCAGCGGGAGGGCCGCCTACAATGAGCAGTTCTTC.

This clone was counted a few times. V usage is TRBV10-2 and J usage is TRBJ1-2; D remains unclear. This CDR3 contains 13 residues. Trimming removed 2 bases from V and 4 bases from J, with 8 bases in between. Per germline, CDR1 WSHSY and CDR2 SAAADI. The CDR3 DNA follows: TGCGCCAGCAGTGAGGGCGGAGGCTATGGCTACACCTTC. Translating it yields CASSEGGGYGYTF.

The J gene is TRBJ2-7, the V gene TRBV7-5; TRBD1, as called in the table, went unchecked against the DNA. TRBV7-5 is a known pseudogene. The CDR3 totals 15 residues. CDR3 protein: CVRSSRGQATYEQYF. Written as DNA, the CDR3 is TGTGTCAGAAGCTCCCGCGGACAGGCGACCTACGAGCAGTACTTC.

V usage is TRBV7-3 and J usage is TRBJ2-2; TRBD1 agrees at 8 bases. The CDR3 has 16 residues. Germline values: CDR1 SGHTA, CDR2 FQGTGA. V gave up 1 base and J gave up 6 bases; unmatched junction bases: 7. CDR3 protein: CASSLISGGFAGELFF. The CDR3 DNA reads TGTGCCAGCAGCTTAATTTCAGGGGGCTTCGCCGGGGAGCTGTTTTTT.

The CDR3 DNA is TGTGCCAGCAGCCAGGGCCGGGCGAGCTCCTACGAGCAGTACTTC. Translating it yields CASSQGRASSYEQYF. V usage is TRBV5-4 and J usage is TRBJ2-7; the D gene is possibly TRBD1 (5 bases). CDR3 size: 15 residues. CDR1 is SGHNT and CDR2 is YYREEE in the germline V gene (reference sequence). Trimming pared 4 bases from V and 0 bases from J, leaving 14 bases between. Using reference TRBV5-4 and TRBJ2-7 for the parts outside the CDR3, the full variable domain is ETGVTQSPTHLIKTRGQQVTLRCSSQSGHNTVSWYQQALGQGPQFIFQYYREEENGRGNFPPRFSGLQFPNYSSELNVNALELDDSALYLCASSQGRASSYEQYFGPGTRLTVT.

The chain combines TRBV7-3 with TRBJ2-1; D call uncertain. Trimming took 5 bases from V and 6 from J, leaving 11 bases between them. The CDR3 extends over 13 amino acids. CDR1 SGHTA and CDR2 FQGTGA come from the germline V gene. This CDR3 reads CASSPSILNEQFF. CDR3 in DNA: TGTGCCAGCAGCCCCAGTATTCTCAATGAGCAGTTCTTC.

The chain couples TRBV15 to TRBJ1-2; D remains unclear. CDR1 LNHNV and CDR2 YYDKDF come from the germline V gene (reference sequence). The V end was cut by 5 bases, the J end by 0 bases, with 13 bases between. The CDR3 consists of 15 residues. CDR3 bases: TGTGCCACCAGCGCCCCTCAGGAGGCTAACTATGGCTACACCTTC. This translates into CATSAPQEANYGYTF.

The chain is built from TRBV19 and TRBJ2-7, with 8 nucleotides matching TRBD2. With 5 bases clipped from V and 3 bases from J, the junction kept 12 bases outside the gene matches. The CDR3 spans 16 residues. CDR1 and CDR2 from the germline V gene are LNHDA and SQIVND (reference sequence). The CDR3 DNA is TGTGCCAGTAGTCCCTCCCACCAGAGCGGGAGCTACGAGCAGTACTTC. Its translation is CASSPSHQSGSYEQYF.

The genes are TRBV19 and TRBJ2-2; D gene uncertain. Germline lookup yields CDR1 LNHDA and CDR2 SQIVND (reference sequence). Trimming removed 6 bases from V and 3 bases from J, with 17 bases in between. The CDR3 totals 16 residues. The CDR3 coding sequence is TGTGCCAGTAGGAGAGACATTTGGTCCTACACCGGGGAGCTGTTTTTT. The encoded protein is CASRRDIWSYTGELFF.

This clone appeared once. This chain joins TRBV18 and TRBJ1-5; D may be TRBD1 (6 bases). The CDR3 is 20 residues long. Trimming cost V 2 bases and J 0 bases, with 23 bases left between them. Germline values: CDR1 KGHSH, CDR2 LQKENI. The CDR3 sequence is CASSPTPKTGQFFSNQPQHF. CDR3 DNA: TGTGCCAGCTCACCAACCCCAAAAACCGGACAGTTCTTTAGCAATCAGCCCCAGCATTTT.

The chain has TRBV2 and TRBJ1-5; D remains ambiguous. Germline assignment: CDR1 SNHLY and CDR2 FYNNEI. V was cut by 7 bases and J by 12 bases, with 16 bases left in between. The CDR3 totals 12 residues. CDR3 DNA: TGTGCCAGCACCATCGGAGAGGGAGACCAGCATTTT. Translation: CASTIGEGDQHF.

This chain uses TRBV28 with TRBJ1-1; maybe TRBD1 (6 bases). Germline V gene lookup returns CDR1 MDHEN and CDR2 SYDVKM. This CDR3 has 13 amino acids. V was trimmed by 5 bases and J by 4 bases, leaving 11 bases between them. CDR3 sequence (DNA): TGTGCCAGCAGTCAGGGGTTCGGCACTGAAGCTTTCTTT. Translated: CASSQGFGTEAFF.

This clone appeared a few times. The rearrangement joins TRBV27 to TRBJ1-2; D remains unclear. The CDR3 extends over 14 amino acids. V was clipped by 4 bases and J by 0 bases, with 9 bases between them. The germline gives CDR1 MNHEY, CDR2 SMNVEV (reference sequence). The CDR3 region has the DNA TGTGCCAGCAGTTCTCCGGTCTCTAACTATGGCTACACCTTC. Protein product: CASSSPVSNYGYTF.

This clone is medium-sized within its sample. The CDR3 nucleotides read TGTGCCAGCAGCCAAGATACTAGCGGGAGATACCCAGATACGCAGTATTTT. This sequence encodes CASSQDTSGRYPDTQYF. V usage is TRBV3-1 (or the pseudogene TRBV3-2) and J usage is TRBJ2-3, with 11 bases identical to TRBD2. Looked up from germline, CDR1 is LGHDT and CDR2 is YNNKEL (reference sequence). The CDR3 totals 17 residues. Trimming cost V 0 bases and J 4 bases; bases outside gene matches: 6.